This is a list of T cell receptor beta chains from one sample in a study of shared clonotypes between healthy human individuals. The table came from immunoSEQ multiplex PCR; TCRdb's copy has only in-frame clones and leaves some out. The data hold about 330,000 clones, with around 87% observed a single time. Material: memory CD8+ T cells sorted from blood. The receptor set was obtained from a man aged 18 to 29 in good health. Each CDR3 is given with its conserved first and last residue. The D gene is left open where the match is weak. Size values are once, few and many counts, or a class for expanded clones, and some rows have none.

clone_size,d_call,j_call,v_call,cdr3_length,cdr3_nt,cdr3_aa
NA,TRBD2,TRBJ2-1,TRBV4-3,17,TGCGCCAGCAGCCAAGCTAGGGTAGCGGGGACGTACAATGAGCAGTTCTTC,CASSQARVAGTYNEQFF
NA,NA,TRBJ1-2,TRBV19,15,TGTGCCAGTAGTATAACCGACGGGGACTACTATGGCTACACCTTC,CASSITDGDYYGYTF
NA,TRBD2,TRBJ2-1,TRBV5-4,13,TGTGCCAGCCGGGAGGGAACCTACAATGAGCAGTTCTTC,CASREGTYNEQFF
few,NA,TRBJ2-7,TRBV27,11,TGTGCCAGCAGTTTAGGCTACGAGCAGTACTTC,CASSLGYEQYF
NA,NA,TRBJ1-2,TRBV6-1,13,TGTGCCAGCAGTGAATTGAATAACTATGGCTACACCTTC,CASSELNNYGYTF
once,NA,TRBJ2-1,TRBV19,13,TGTGCCAGTAGTATAGATAGTTTCAATGAGCAGTTCTTC,CASSIDSFNEQFF
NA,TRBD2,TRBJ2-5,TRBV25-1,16,TGTGCCAGCAGTGGGACTAGCGGGAGGTACCAAGAGACCCAGTACTTC,CASSGTSGRYQETQYF
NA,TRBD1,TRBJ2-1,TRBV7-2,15,TGTGCCAGCAGGAGGGGGCTGAAGCATTACAATGAGCAGTTCTTC,CASRRGLKHYNEQFF
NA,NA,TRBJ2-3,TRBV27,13,TGTGCCAGCAGTTTATCAGGGGACACTACGCAGTATTTT,CASSLSGDTTQYF
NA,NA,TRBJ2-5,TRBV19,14,TGTGCCAGTAGTGGGGCGCCTCCATGGGAGACCCAGTACTTC,CASSGAPPWETQYF
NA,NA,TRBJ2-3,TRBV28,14,TGTGCCAGCAGTCCTAGACTCCTAGGAGATACGCAGTATTTT,CASSPRLLGDTQYF
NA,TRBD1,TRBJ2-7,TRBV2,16,TGTGCCAGCAGTCTTTTACCGGGACAGGGGGCCTACGAGCAGTACTTC,CASSLLPGQGAYEQYF
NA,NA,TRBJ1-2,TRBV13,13,TGTGCCAGCAGCCCGCGGACAGTTTTTGGCTACACCTTC,CASSPRTVFGYTF
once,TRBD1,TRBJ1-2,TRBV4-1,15,TGCGCCAGCAGCCAAGATGAAAACAGGGGCTATGGCTACACCTTC,CASSQDENRGYGYTF
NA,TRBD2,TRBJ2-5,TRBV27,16,TGTGCCAGCAGTTTACTGGCGGGAGGGTTGGGAGAGACCCAGTACTTC,CASSLLAGGLGETQYF
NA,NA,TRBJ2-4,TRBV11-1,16,TGTGCCAGCAGCTTGGACATATTGGGGGAAATAAACATTCAGTACTTC,CASSLDILGEINIQYF
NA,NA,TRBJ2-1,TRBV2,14,TGTGCCAGAACTTCAGGGGAGGACCACAATGAGCAGTTCTTC,CARTSGEDHNEQFF
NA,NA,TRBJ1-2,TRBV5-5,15,TGTGCCAGCAGCTTTGACACCACCGCTCTCTATGGCTACACCTTC,CASSFDTTALYGYTF
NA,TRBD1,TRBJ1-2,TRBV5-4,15,TGTGCCAGCAGCTATATGGACAGGGGCAACTATGGCTACACCTTC,CASSYMDRGNYGYTF
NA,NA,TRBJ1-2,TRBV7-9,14,TGTGCCAGCAGCTTAGGAGGGGGATCCTTGGGCTACACCTTC,CASSLGGGSLGYTF
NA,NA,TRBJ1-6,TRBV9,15,TGTGCCAGCAGCGTAGGCGGTCAGGGGAATTCACCCCTCCACTTT,CASSVGGQGNSPLHF
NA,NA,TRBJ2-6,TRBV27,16,TGTGCCAGCAGTTTATTGTGGGGCTCTGGGGCCAACGTCCTGACTTTC,CASSLLWGSGANVLTF
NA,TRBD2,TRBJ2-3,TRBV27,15,TGTGCCAGCAGTTTAGGGACTAGCCCTTCAGATACGCAGTATTTT,CASSLGTSPSDTQYF
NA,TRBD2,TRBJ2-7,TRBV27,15,TGTGCCAGCAGTTTATCGGCTAGCGGGACCTACGAGCAGTACTTC,CASSLSASGTYEQYF
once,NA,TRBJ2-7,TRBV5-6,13,TGTGCCAGCAGCTCCACGACAAGGTACGAGCAGTACTTC,CASSSTTRYEQYF